The 23 T cell receptor beta chains given below trace back to one sample, sequenced in a study of T cell responses to AZD1222 COVID-19 vaccine. Only in-frame clones appear in the TCRdb table, and some are missing; sequencing was by immunoSEQ multiplex PCR. The sample lists about 100,000 clones; around 87% were seen once. The sequencing used peripheral blood, collected on day 0 of AZD1222 vaccination. These receptors came from an adult in good health.

The chain links TRBV25-1 to TRBJ2-3; 12 nucleotides match TRBD2. The CDR3 covers 16 residues. Trimming removed 4 bases from V and 9 bases from J; junction bases left unmatched: 11. CDR1 is MGHDK, CDR2 SYGVNS, per germline. The CDR3 loop is CASSAETSGRRGTQYF. CDR3 in DNA: TGTGCCAGCAGTGCGGAGACTAGCGGGAGACGAGGCACGCAGTATTTT.

The chain has TRBV11-2 and TRBJ2-7, with D hard to call. This CDR3 is 15 amino acids long. Trimming took off 3 bases at V and 3 bases at J, with 15 bases between the two ends. CDR1 and CDR2 (germline): SGHAT, FQNNGV. CDR3 sequence (DNA): TGTGCCAGCAGCTTCCCGTTGGCTTTGGGCTACGAGCAGTACTTC. This encodes CASSFPLALGYEQYF.

This chain connects TRBV19 to TRBJ1-5; 9 bases agree with TRBD1. The J segment lost 9 bases and the V segment lost 4 bases, leaving 10 bases of the junction unmatched. The CDR3 has 15 residues. Looked up from germline, CDR1 is LNHDA and CDR2 is SQIVND (reference sequence). The CDR3 nucleotides read TGTGCCAGTAGTACCGGGACAGGGCCCTGGGGGCCCCAGCATTTT. It translates to CASSTGTGPWGPQHF.

The genes are TRBV12-5 and TRBJ2-7; no definite D call. This CDR3 has 13 amino acids. The germline V gene has CDR1 LGHNT and CDR2 FRNRAP. Trimming shortened V by 0 bases and J by 3 bases, and 6 bases separated the two germline ends. The DNA of the CDR3 is TGTGCTAGTGGTTTGGTGAACCTCTACGAGCAGTACTTC. It codes for CASGLVNLYEQYF.

The CDR3 nucleotides are TGTGCCAGCAGCTTGCTGGGGCAGATAACCACAGATACGCAGTATTTT. As protein: CASSLLGQITTDTQYF. The genes are TRBV5-6 and TRBJ2-3; D may be TRBD1 (5 bases). Per germline, CDR1 SGHDT and CDR2 YYEEEE. This CDR3 is built from 16 residues. With 1 base removed from V and 2 bases from J, the gap between germline ends came to 14 bases.

The chain is built from TRBV6-1 and TRBJ1-6; D is undetermined. The CDR3 runs to 15 residues. CDR1 and CDR2 from the germline V gene are MNHNS and SASEGT. The V end lost 1 base, the J end lost 1 base, and 5 bases lay between the germline ends. Here the CDR3 reads CASSEGVSYNSPLHF. As DNA, the CDR3 is TGTGCCAGCAGTGAAGGGGTTTCCTATAATTCACCCCTCCACTTT.

The rearrangement uses TRBV18 and TRBJ1-1; tentative D call: TRBD1 (5 bases). The CDR3 contains 15 residues. Trimming cost V 3 bases and J 7 bases, with 18 bases left between them. Looked up from germline, CDR1 is KGHSH and CDR2 is LQKENI. The CDR3 DNA is TGTGCCAGCTCACCGTTCGGGGGGGACCTTCTTGAAGCTTTCTTT. It specifies CASSPFGGDLLEAFF.

The rearrangement links TRBV6-5 to TRBJ2-7; D is undetermined. Germline V gene data show CDR1 as MNHEY and CDR2 as SVGAGI. V was pared by 2 bases and J by 5 bases, with 13 bases between. The CDR3 consists of 14 residues. The DNA of the CDR3 is TGTGCCAGCAGTTACGAGCGTACTTCCCACGAGCAGTACTTC. Encoded protein: CASSYERTSHEQYF.

The chain has TRBV21-1 and TRBJ1-6. TRBV21-1 is given as a pseudogene. The length of the CDR3 is 17 residues. CDR3 protein: CASSAGLWGPMNSPLHF. CDR3 DNA sequence: TGTGCCAGCAGCGCCGGACTGTGGGGACCCATGAATTCACCCCTCCACTTT.

This chain uses TRBV30 with TRBJ2-1, with a weak D call TRBD2 (6 bases). Trimming left V 4 bases short and J 2 bases short, with 12 bases between. Germline CDR1 is GTSNPN and CDR2 is SVGIG (reference sequence). This CDR3 contains 14 residues. CDR3 in DNA: TGTGCCTGGATCCGGGAGTTGCCCTACAATGAGCAGTTCTTC. This sequence encodes CAWIRELPYNEQFF.

The J gene is TRBJ1-2, the V gene TRBV7-3; D gene unclear. Germline V gene sequence: CDR1 SGHTA, CDR2 FQGTGA. This CDR3 comprises 13 residues. Trimming shortened V by 1 base and J by 4 bases, and 7 bases separated the two germline ends. DNA for the CDR3: TGTGCCAGCAGCTTAAAGGGCAGCTATGGCTACACCTTC. Translation: CASSLKGSYGYTF.

This clone was found a few times. This chain uses TRBV5-1 with TRBJ1-4; 8 nucleotides align to TRBD1. The J segment lost 7 bases and the V segment lost 0 bases, leaving 2 bases of the junction unmatched. The CDR3 runs to 14 residues. Germline CDR1 reads SGHRS; CDR2 reads YFSETQ. CDR3 residues: CASSLGQGIEKLFF. Here the CDR3 DNA reads TGCGCCAGCAGCTTGGGACAGGGGATTGAAAAACTGTTTTTT.

This sequence joins TRBV11-2 and TRBJ2-5; D gene ambiguous. Germline CDR1 and CDR2: SGHAT and FQNNGV. This CDR3 is 13 amino acids long. Trimming removed 3 bases from V and 5 bases from J, with 10 bases in between. CDR3 sequence: CASSFPNEETQYF. Here the CDR3 DNA reads TGTGCCAGCAGCTTCCCCAACGAGGAGACCCAGTACTTC.

The chain is built from TRBV5-1 and TRBJ1-1; D ambiguous. This CDR3 has 13 residues. Germline CDR1 and CDR2: SGHRS and YFSETQ. With 0 bases removed from V and 1 base from J, the gap between germline ends came to 4 bases. The CDR3 region is CASSLVRNTEAFF. The CDR3 DNA follows: TGCGCCAGCAGCTTGGTTAGGAACACTGAAGCTTTCTTT.

The rearrangement joins TRBV27 to TRBJ1-6; D is undetermined. V dropped 5 bases and J dropped 7 bases, with 15 bases sitting between them. Germline V lookup: CDR1 MNHEY, CDR2 SMNVEV (reference sequence). The CDR3 covers 15 residues. CDR3 in DNA: TGTGCCAGCAGTCCGACCACCCGGCGGAATTCACCCCTCCACTTT. Encoded protein: CASSPTTRRNSPLHF.

The chain links TRBV6-2 or TRBV6-3 to TRBJ1-2, with D hard to call. The CDR3 is 15 residues long. The V end lost 5 bases, the J end lost 3 bases, and 16 bases lay between the germline ends. The germline V gene has CDR1 MNHEY and CDR2 SVGEGT. Here the CDR3 DNA reads TGTGCCAGCAGTCGCGGTTGGGAGAGATACTATGGCTACACCTTC. It encodes CASSRGWERYYGYTF.

This chain uses TRBV5-1 with TRBJ2-1; D might be TRBD2 (6 bases). This CDR3 comprises 17 residues. Between the trimmed V and J ends, which lost 0 bases and 2 bases, there was a span of 15 bases. CDR1 is SGHRS and CDR2 is YFSETQ in the germline V gene. For the CDR3, the DNA is TGCGCCAGCAGCTTGGATCCCCGGCGACTAGCCTACAATGAGCAGTTCTTC. Protein: CASSLDPRRLAYNEQFF.

The chain recombines TRBV30 with TRBJ1-4; D is possibly TRBD1 (5 bases). Trimming took off 0 bases at V and 2 bases at J, with 16 bases between the two ends. This CDR3 spans 17 amino acids. Germline loops: CDR1 GTSNPN, CDR2 SVGIG (reference sequence). The CDR3 DNA follows: TGTGCCTGGAGTGTACGGGGGAGCAGCAGGACTAATGAAAAACTGTTTTTT. It encodes CAWSVRGSSRTNEKLFF.

This sequence joins TRBV5-6 and TRBJ1-2; D unresolved. This CDR3 is built from 12 residues. With 7 bases removed from V and 4 bases from J, the gap between germline ends came to 11 bases. Germline V CDR1 and CDR2: SGHDT, YYEEEE. As DNA, the CDR3 is TGTGCCAGCTCTCCGGGGTCCTATGGCTACACCTTC. Amino acid sequence: CASSPGSYGYTF.

The rearrangement links TRBV11-3 to TRBJ2-1; 11 positions match TRBD2. The ends lost 2 bases at V and 10 bases at J; junction bases unmatched: 7. The germline V gene has CDR1 SGHNT and CDR2 YENEEA. The CDR3 sequence is 15 residues long. Here the CDR3 DNA reads TGTGCCAGCAGCTTAACACTAGCGGGAGTAGGGGAGCAGTTCTTC. Translating it yields CASSLTLAGVGEQFF.

This clone came up once. The genes are TRBV2 and TRBJ2-3; no clear D gene. Germline CDR1 reads SNHLY; CDR2 reads FYNNEI. This CDR3 region has 16 residues. Trimming left V 7 bases short and J 2 bases short, with 19 bases between. This CDR3 is CASIPALDSYTDTQYF. The CDR3, as DNA: TGTGCCAGCATCCCCGCCTTGGATTCTTACACAGATACGCAGTATTTT.

The rearrangement links TRBV2 to TRBJ1-6, with D possibly TRBD1 on 6 matching bases. Trimming left V 5 bases short and J 7 bases short, with 15 bases between. The CDR3 contains 15 residues. Germline assignment: CDR1 SNHLY and CDR2 FYNNEI. CDR3 region: CASSSETGRNSPLHF. DNA of the CDR3: TGTGCCAGCAGTTCGGAGACAGGCCGAAATTCACCCCTCCACTTT.

This chain uses TRBV7-9 with TRBJ2-2; no reliable D call. The V and J ends lost 7 bases and 4 bases respectively, with 13 bases between them. There are 14 residues in the CDR3. From germline, CDR1 is SEHNR and CDR2 FQNEAQ (reference sequence). The CDR3, as DNA: TGTGCCAGCACCCCGGGCGAGCTCACCGGGGAGCTGTTTTTT. It is translated as CASTPGELTGELFF.